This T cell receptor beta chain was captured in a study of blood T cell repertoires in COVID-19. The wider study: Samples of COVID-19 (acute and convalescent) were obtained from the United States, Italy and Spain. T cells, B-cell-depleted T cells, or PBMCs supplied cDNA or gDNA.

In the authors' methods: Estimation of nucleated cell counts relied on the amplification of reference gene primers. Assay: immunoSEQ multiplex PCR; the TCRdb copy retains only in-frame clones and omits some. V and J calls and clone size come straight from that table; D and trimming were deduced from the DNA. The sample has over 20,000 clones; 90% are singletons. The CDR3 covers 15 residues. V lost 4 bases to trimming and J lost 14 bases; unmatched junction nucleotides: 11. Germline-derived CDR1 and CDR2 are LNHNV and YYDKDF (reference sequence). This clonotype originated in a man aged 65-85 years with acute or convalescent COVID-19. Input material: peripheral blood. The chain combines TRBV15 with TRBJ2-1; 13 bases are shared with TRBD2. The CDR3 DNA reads TGTGCCACCAGCACCGGTGAACTAGCGGGAGGGAGAAAGTTCTTC. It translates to CATSTGELAGGRKFF.